Detailed here is one T cell receptor (beta chain). Its cognate antigen is unknown. Germline V CDR1 and CDR2: SGHAT, FQDESV (reference sequence). CDR3 length: 14 residues. Trimming left V 5 bases short and J 9 bases short, with 17 bases between. These data are taken from a study of cytomegalovirus exposure and HLA in healthy donors. Study-level information: Falling in the Caucasian-associated ancestry cluster were 65% to 90% of some 400 genotyped donors.

The PCR was carried out with 60 Vbeta primers and 13 Jbeta primers. Produced via immunoSEQ multiplex PCR; TCRdb's table is partial and in-frame only. The table has about 99,000 clones, 76% seen once. Notes on the study in general: Other equally common chains were less clonally expanded than HLA-associated TCR beta chains, a later analysis showed. According to the study, 180 or so TCR beta chains were cytomegalovirus-associated. There was a cluster of highly shared sequence variants that was likely a sequencing artifact.

The sequenced sample was PBMCs. This TCR was sampled from a woman in her late teens or twenties in good health and CMV-seropositive. The chain employs TRBV11-1 and TRBJ2-1; TRBD2 might be the D (5 bases). The chain's CDR3 is CASSPAGVYGEQFF. Written as DNA, the CDR3 is TGTGCCAGCAGCCCCGCCGGGGTGTACGGTGAGCAGTTCTTC. The variable domain in full, completed from reference TRBV11-1 and TRBJ2-1, reads EAEVAQSPRYKITEKSQAVAFWCDPISGHATLYWYRQILGQGPELLVQFQDESVVDDSQLPKDRFSAERLKGVDSTLKIQPAELGDSAMYLCASSPAGVYGEQFFGPGTRLTVL.